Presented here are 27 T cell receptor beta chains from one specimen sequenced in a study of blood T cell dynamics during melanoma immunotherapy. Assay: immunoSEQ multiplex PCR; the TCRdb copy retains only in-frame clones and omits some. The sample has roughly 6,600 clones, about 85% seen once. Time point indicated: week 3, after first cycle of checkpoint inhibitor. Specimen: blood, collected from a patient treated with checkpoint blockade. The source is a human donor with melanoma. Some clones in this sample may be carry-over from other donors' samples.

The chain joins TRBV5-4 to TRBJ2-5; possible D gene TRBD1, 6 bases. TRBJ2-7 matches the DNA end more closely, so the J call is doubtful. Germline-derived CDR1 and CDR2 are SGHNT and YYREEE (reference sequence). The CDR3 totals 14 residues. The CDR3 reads CASSLAQGPYEQYF. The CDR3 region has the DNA TGTGCCAGCAGCTTGGCACAGGGCCCCTACGAGCAGTACTTC.

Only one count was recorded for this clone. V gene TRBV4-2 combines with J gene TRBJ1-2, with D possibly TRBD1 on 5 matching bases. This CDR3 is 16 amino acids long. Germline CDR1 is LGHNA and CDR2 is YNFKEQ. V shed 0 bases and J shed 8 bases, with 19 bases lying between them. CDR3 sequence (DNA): TGTGCCAGCAGCCAAGATCCTGGTGGGGACGTTCAGGGCTACACCTTC. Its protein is CASSQDPGGDVQGYTF.

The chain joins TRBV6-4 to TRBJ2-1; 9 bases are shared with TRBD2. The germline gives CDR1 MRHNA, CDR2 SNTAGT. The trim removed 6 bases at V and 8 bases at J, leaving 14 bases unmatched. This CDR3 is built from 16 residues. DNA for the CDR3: TGTGCCAGCAGCGCCGGGCGGGAGGGCCAGGTCGATGAGCAGTTCTTC. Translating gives CASSAGREGQVDEQFF.

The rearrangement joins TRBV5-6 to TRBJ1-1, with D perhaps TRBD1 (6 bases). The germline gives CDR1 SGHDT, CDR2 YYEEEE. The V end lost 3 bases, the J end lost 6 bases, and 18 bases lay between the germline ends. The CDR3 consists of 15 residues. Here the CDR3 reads CASSSRGGVNAEAFF. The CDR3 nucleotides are TGTGCCAGCAGCTCCCGGGGGGGCGTCAACGCTGAAGCTTTCTTT.

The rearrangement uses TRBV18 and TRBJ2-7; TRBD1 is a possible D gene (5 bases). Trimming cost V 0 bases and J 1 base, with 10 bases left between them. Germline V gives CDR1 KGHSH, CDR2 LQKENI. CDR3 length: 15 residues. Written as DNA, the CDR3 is TGTGCCAGCTCACCACCGTCAGGGTTGTCCTACGAGCAGTACTTC. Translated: CASSPPSGLSYEQYF.

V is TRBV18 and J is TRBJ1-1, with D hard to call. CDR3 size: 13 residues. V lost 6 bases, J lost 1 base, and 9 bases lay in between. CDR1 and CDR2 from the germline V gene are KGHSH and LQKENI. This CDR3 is CASSSLKNTEAFF. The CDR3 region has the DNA TGTGCCAGCTCGTCGCTAAAGAACACTGAAGCTTTCTTT.

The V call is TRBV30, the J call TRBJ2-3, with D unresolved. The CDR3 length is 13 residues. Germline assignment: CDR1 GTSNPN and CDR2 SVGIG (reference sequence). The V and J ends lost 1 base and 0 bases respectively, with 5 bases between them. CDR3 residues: CAWSGGSTDTQYF. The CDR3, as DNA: TGTGCCTGGAGTGGTGGTAGCACAGATACGCAGTATTTT.

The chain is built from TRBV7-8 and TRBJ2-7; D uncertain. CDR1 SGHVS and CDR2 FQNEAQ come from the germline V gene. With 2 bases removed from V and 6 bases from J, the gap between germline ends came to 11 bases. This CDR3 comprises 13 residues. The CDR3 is CASSLMSTAEQYF. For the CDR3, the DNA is TGTGCCAGCAGCTTAATGTCGACCGCCGAGCAGTACTTC.

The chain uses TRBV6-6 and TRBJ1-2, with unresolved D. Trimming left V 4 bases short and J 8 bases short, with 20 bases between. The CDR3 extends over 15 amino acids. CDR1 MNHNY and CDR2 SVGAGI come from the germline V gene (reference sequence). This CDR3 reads CASSSPGPTGGGYTF. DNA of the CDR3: TGTGCCAGCAGTTCCCCCGGTCCTACTGGAGGCGGCTACACCTTC.

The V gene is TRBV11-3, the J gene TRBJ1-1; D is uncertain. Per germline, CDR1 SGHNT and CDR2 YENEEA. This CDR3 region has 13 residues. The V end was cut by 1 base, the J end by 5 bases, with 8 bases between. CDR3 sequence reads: CASSLGPGTEAFF. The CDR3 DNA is TGTGCCAGCAGCTTAGGACCGGGAACTGAAGCTTTCTTT. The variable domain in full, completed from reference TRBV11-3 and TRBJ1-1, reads EAGVVQSPRYKIIEKKQPVAFWCNPISGHNTLYWYLQNLGQGPELLIRYENEEAVDDSQLPKDRFSAERLKGVDSTLKIQPAELGDSAVYLCASSLGPGTEAFFGQGTRLTVV.

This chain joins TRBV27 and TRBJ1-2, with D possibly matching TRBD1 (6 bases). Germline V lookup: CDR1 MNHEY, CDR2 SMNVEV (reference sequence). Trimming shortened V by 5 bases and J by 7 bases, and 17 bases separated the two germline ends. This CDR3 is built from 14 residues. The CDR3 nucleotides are TGTGCCAGCAGTCCCCGAGGGGGTGTGGGTGGCTACACCTTC. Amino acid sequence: CASSPRGGVGGYTF.

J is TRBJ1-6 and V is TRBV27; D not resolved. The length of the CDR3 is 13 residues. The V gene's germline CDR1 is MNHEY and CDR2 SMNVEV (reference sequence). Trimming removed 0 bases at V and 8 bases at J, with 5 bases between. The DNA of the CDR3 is TGTGCCAGCAGTTTATCGTGGGATTCACCCCTCCACTTT. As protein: CASSLSWDSPLHF.

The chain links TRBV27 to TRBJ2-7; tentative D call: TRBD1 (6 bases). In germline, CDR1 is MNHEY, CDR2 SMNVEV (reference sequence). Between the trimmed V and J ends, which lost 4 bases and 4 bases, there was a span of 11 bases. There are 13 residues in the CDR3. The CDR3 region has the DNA TGTGCCAGCAGTTGGGGGCGGCTGTACGAGCAGTACTTC. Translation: CASSWGRLYEQYF.

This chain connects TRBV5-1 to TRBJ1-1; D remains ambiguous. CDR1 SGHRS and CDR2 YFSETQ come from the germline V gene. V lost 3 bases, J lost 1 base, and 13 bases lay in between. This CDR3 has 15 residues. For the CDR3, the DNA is TGCGCCAGCAGCTGGACGGGTTTGGGGAACACTGAAGCTTTCTTT. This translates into CASSWTGLGNTEAFF.

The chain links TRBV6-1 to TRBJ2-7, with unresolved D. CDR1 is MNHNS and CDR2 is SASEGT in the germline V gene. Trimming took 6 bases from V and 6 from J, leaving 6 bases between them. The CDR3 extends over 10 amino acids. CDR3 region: CASRQAEQYF. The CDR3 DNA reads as TGTGCCAGCAGACAAGCCGAGCAGTACTTC.

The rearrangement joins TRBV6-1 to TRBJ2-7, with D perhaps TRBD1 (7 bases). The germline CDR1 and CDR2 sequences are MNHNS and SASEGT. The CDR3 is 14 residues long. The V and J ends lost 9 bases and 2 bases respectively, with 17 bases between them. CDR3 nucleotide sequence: TGTGCCAGTCCCCCAGGGGGAGGTCCCTACGAGCAGTACTTC. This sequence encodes CASPPGGGPYEQYF.

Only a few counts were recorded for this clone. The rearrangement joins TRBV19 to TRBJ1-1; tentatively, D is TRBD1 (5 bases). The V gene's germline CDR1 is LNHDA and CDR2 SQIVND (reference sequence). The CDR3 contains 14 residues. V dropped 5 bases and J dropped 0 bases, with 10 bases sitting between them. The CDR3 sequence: CASSLAGLNTEAFF. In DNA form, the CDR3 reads TGTGCCAGTAGTTTGGCAGGGTTGAACACTGAAGCTTTCTTT.

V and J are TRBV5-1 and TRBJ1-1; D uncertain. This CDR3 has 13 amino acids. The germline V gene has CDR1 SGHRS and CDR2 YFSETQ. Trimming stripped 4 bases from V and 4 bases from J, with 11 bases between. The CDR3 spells CASSDTKITEAFF. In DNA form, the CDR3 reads TGCGCCAGCAGCGACACCAAAATCACTGAAGCTTTCTTT.

The CDR3 loop reads CSAARDLNTEAFF. The CDR3 bases are TGCAGCGCAGCCAGGGACCTGAACACTGAAGCTTTCTTT. The V and J genes are TRBV29-1 and TRBJ1-1, with a tentative D call TRBD1 (5 bases). CDR1 and CDR2 (germline): SQVTM, ANQGSEA. The V end lost 7 bases, the J end lost 0 bases, and 12 bases lay between the germline ends. The CDR3 has 13 amino acids.

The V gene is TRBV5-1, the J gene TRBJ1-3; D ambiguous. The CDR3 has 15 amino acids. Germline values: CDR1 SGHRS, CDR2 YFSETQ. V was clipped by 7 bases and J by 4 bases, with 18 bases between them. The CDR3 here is CASAVGSSSGNTIYF. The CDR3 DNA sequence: TGCGCCAGCGCGGTCGGGTCGTCATCCGGAAACACCATATATTTT. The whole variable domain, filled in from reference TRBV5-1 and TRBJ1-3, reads KAGVTQTPRYLIKTRGQQVTLSCSPISGHRSVSWYQQTPGQGLQFLFEYFSETQRNKGNFPGRFSGRQFSNSRSEMNVSTLELGDSALYLCASAVGSSSGNTIYFGEGSWLTVV.

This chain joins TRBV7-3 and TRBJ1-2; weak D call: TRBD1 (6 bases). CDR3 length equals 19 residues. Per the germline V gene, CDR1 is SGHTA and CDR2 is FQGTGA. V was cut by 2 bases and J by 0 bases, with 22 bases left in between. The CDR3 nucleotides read TGTGCCAGCAGCTTAGCCCATCTAAGGACAGTACCCGCTAACTATGGCTACACCTTC. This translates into CASSLAHLRTVPANYGYTF.

Written as DNA, the CDR3 is TGCGCCAGCAGCTTAACTAGTACCACCGGGGAGCTGTTTTTT. Translating it yields CASSLTSTTGELFF. This rearrangement joins TRBV5-1 to TRBJ2-2; weak D call: TRBD2 (5 bases). Trimming shortened V by 2 bases and J by 4 bases, and 9 bases separated the two germline ends. Per the germline V gene, CDR1 is SGHRS and CDR2 is YFSETQ. The CDR3 totals 14 residues.

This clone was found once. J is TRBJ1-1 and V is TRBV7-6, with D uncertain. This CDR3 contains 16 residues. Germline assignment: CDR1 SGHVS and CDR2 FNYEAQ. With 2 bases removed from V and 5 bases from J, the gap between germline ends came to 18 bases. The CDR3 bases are TGTGCCAGCAGCTTAAGACCACCTCCGGGAAGGACTGAAGCTTTCTTT. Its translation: CASSLRPPPGRTEAFF.

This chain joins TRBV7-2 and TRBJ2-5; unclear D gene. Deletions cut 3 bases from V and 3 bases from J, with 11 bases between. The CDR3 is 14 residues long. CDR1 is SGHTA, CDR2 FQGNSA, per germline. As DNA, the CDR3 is TGTGCCAGCAGCTTTTTCGACCCCGAAGAGACCCAGTACTTC. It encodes CASSFFDPEETQYF.

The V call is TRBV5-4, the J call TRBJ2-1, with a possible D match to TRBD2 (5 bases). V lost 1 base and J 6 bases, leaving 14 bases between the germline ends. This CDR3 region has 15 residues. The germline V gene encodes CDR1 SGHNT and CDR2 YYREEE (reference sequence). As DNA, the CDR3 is TGTGCCAGCAGCTTGTTACCTCTGGGGAGCAATGAGCAGTTCTTC. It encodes CASSLLPLGSNEQFF.

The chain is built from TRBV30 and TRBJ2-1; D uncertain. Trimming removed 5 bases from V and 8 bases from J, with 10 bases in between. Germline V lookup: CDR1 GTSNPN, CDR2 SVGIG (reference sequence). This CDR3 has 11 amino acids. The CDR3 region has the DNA TGTGCCTGGGCAGGAGTAGATGAGCAGTTCTTC. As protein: CAWAGVDEQFF.

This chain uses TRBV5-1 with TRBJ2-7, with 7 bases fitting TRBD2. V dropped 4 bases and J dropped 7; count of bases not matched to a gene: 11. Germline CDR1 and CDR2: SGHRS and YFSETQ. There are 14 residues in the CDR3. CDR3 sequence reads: CASSRDYPAGEQYF. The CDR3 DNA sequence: TGCGCCAGCAGCCGGGACTATCCCGCGGGGGAGCAGTACTTC.